Shown below are 2 T cell receptor beta chains from a single sample sequenced in a study of graft-versus-host responses after intestinal transplantation. Sequencing used immunoSEQ multiplex PCR; TCRdb keeps in-frame clones, though not all of them. This sample has about 43,000 clones; 85% to 95% occur once, and the top ten carry roughly 1.4%. The input for sequencing was PBMCs, taken around 48 weeks after intestinal transplant. The receptors were gathered from a human patient who received an intestinal transplant, so some T cells may come from the graft donor.

V and J are TRBV5-6 and TRBJ2-7, with D perhaps TRBD2 (6 bases). The germline V gene encodes CDR1 SGHDT and CDR2 YYEEEE. The CDR3 covers 17 residues. V was clipped by 3 bases and J by 2 bases, with 21 bases between them. The CDR3, as DNA: TGTGCCAGCAGCTCCCGCAGCGGGTTAATCCCAACCTACGAGCAGTACTTC. Amino acid sequence: CASSSRSGLIPTYEQYF.

V usage is TRBV11-1 and J usage is TRBJ2-7; 9 positions agree with TRBD2. J was trimmed by 4 bases and V by 1 base; bases with no gene match: 8. The CDR3 contains 16 residues. Germline CDR1 SGHAT, CDR2 FQDESV (reference sequence). The DNA of the CDR3 is TGTGCCAGCAGCTTAGAGGGGCTAGCGGGGTTTTACGAGCAGTACTTC. Translated: CASSLEGLAGFYEQYF.